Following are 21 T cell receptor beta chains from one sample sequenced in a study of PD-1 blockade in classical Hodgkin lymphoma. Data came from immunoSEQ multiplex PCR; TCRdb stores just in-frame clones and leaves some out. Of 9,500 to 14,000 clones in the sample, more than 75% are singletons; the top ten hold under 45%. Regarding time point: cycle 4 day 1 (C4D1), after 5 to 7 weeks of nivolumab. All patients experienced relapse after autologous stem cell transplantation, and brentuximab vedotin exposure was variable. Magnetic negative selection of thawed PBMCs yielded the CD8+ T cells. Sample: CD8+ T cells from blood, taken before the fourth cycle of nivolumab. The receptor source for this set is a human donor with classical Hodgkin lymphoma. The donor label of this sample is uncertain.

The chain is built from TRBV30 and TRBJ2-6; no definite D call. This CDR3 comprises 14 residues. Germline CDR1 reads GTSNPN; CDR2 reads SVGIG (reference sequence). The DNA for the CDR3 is TGTGCTTTTTCGGCAGTCTCTGGGGCCAACGTCCTGACTTTC. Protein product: CAFSAVSGANVLTF.

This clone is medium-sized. The CDR3 here is CASSLESSWGELVYGYTF. The DNA of the CDR3 is TGTGCCAGCAGTTTAGAATCATCGTGGGGGGAACTAGTGTATGGCTACACCTTC. J is TRBJ1-2 and V is TRBV28, with a weak D call TRBD1 (5 bases). The length of the CDR3 is 18 residues. V lost 2 bases to trimming and J lost 5 bases, with 24 bases between them. Per germline, CDR1 MDHEN and CDR2 SYDVKM.

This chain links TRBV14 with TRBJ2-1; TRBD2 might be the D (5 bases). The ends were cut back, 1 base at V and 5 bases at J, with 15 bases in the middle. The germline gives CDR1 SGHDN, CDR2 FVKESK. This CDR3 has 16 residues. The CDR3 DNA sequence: TGTGCCAGCAGCCAAGGGTCGTTCCACGGGGACAATGAGCAGTTCTTC. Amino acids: CASSQGSFHGDNEQFF.

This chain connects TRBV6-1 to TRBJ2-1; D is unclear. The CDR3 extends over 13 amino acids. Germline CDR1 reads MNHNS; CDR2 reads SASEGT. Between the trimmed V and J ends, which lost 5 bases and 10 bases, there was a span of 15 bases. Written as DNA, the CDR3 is TGTGCCAGCAGTCTTACTATAGGGTCGGAGCAGTTCTTC. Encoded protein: CASSLTIGSEQFF.

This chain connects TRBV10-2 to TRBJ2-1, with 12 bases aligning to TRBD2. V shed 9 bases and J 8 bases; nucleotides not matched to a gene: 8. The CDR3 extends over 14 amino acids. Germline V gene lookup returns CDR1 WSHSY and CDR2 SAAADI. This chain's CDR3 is CASGELAGGDEQFF. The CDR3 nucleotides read TGCGCCAGTGGTGAACTAGCGGGGGGCGATGAGCAGTTCTTC.

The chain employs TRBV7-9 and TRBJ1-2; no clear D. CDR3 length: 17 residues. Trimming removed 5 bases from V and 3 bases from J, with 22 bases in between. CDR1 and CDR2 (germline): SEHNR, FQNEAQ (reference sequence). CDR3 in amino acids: CASSRRAWRSADYGYTF. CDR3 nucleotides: TGTGCCAGCAGCCGTCGGGCTTGGCGGTCCGCGGACTATGGCTACACCTTC.

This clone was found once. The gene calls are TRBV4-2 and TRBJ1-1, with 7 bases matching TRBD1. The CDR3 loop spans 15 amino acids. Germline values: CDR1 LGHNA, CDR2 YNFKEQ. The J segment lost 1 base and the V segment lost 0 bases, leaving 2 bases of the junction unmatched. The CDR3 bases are TGTGCCAGCAGCCAAGAGACAGGGCAGAACACTGAAGCTTTCTTT. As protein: CASSQETGQNTEAFF.

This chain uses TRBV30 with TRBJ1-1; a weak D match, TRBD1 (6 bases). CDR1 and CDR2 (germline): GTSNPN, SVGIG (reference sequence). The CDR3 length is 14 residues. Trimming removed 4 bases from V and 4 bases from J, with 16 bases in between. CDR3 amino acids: CAWIRGFGATEAFF. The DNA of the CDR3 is TGTGCCTGGATAAGGGGGTTTGGGGCCACTGAAGCTTTCTTT.

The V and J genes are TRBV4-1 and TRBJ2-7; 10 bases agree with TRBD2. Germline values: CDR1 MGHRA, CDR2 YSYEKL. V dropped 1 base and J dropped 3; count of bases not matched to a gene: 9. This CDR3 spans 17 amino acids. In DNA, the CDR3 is TGCGCCAGCAGCCAAGTGGCACTAGCGGGAATCTTCTACGAGCAGTACTTC. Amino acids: CASSQVALAGIFYEQYF.

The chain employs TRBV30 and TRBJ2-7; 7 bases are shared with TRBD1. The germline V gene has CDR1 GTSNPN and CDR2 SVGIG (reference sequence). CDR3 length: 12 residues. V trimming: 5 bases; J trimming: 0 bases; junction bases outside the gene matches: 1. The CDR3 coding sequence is TGTGCCTGGGGACAGGACTCCTACGAGCAGTACTTC. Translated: CAWGQDSYEQYF.

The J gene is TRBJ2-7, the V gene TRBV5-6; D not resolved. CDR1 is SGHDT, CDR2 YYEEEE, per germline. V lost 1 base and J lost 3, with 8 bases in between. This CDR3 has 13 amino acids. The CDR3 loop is CASSLYERYEQYF. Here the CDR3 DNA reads TGTGCCAGCAGCTTGTACGAACGCTACGAGCAGTACTTC.

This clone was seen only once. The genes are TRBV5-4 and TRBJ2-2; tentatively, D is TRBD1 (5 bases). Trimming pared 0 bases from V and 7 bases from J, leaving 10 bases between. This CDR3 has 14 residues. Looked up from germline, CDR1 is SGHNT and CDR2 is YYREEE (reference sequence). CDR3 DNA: TGTGCCAGCAGCTTGGCAGGGTTGAGCGGGGAGCTGTTTTTT. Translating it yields CASSLAGLSGELFF.

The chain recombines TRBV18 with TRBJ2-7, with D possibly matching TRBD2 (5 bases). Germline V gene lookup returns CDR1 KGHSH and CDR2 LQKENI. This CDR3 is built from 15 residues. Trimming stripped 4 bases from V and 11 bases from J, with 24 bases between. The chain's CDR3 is CASSRYRKPNMREYF. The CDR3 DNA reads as TGTGCCAGCTCACGATACCGGAAGCCCAATATGAGGGAGTACTTC.

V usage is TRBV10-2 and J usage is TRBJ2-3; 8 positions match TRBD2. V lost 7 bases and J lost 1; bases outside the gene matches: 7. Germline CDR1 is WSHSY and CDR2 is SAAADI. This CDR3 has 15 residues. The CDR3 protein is CASTPTSVGTDTQYF. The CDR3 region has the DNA TGCGCCAGCACTCCGACTAGCGTTGGCACAGATACGCAGTATTTT.

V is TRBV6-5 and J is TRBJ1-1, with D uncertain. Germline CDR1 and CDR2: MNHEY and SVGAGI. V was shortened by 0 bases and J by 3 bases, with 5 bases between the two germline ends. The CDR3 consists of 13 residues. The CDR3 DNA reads TGTGCCAGCAGTTACTCGGAGGACACTGAAGCTTTCTTT. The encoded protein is CASSYSEDTEAFF.

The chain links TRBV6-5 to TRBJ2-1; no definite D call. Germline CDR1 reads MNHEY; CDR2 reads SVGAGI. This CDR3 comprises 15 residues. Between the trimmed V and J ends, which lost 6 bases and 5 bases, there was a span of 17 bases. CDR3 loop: CASSLTPLANNEQFF. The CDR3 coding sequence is TGTGCCAGCAGCCTTACCCCCCTTGCGAACAATGAGCAGTTCTTC.

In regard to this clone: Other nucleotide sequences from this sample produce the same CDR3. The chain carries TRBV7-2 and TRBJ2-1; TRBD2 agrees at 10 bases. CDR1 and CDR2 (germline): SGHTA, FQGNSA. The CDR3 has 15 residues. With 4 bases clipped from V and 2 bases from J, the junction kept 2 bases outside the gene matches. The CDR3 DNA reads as TGTGCCAGCAGCTCGACTAGCGGGCCCTACAATGAGCAGTTCTTC. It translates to CASSSTSGPYNEQFF.

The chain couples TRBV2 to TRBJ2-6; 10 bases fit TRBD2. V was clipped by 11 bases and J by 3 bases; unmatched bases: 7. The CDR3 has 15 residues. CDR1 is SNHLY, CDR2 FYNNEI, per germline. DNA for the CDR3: TGTGCCCGGGGGGCTAGCGGGAGTGGGGCCAACGTCCTGACTTTC. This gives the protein CARGASGSGANVLTF.

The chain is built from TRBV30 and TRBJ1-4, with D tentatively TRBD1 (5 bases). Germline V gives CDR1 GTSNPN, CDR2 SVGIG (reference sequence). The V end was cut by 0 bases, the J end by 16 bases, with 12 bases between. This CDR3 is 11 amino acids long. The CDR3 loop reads CAWSVGDSPFF. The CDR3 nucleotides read TGTGCCTGGAGTGTAGGTGACAGTCCGTTTTTT.

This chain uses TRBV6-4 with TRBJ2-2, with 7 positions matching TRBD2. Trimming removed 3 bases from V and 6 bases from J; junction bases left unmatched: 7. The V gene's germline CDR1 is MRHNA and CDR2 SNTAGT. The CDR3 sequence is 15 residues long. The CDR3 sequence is CASSERDYAPGELFF. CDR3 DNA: TGTGCCAGCAGTGAGCGGGACTATGCACCCGGGGAGCTGTTTTTT.

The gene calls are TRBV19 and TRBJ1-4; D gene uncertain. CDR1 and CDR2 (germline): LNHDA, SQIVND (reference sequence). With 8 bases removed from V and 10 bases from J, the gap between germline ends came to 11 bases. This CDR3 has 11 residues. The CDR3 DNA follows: TGTGCCAGTGCTGTCGCTGGAAAACTGTTTTTT. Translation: CASAVAGKLFF.